A selection of T cell receptor beta chains follows, all from one sample in a study of CD8+ T cells in alopecia areata. Repertoires were generated with immunoSEQ multiplex PCR, while TCRdb's copy carries only in-frame clones and drops some. This sample has about 220,000 clones, with around 57% found just once. Sequenced material: CD4+ T cells sorted from blood, taken at week 4, from a patient treated with tofacitinib. The receptors stem from a human donor with alopecia areata. CDR3s include the opening cysteine and the closing phenylalanine or tryptophan. Fields, in order: clone size, D gene, V gene, J gene, CDR3 DNA, CDR3 protein. D genes are given only for firm matches. The size entry is marked missing in some rows and otherwise reads once, few, many or a size class.

size: .; D: TRBD1; V: TRBV29-1; J: TRBJ2-7; DNA: TGCAGCGTTGGGACAGGGTTCGCCTACGAGCAGTACTTC; CDR3: CSVGTGFAYEQYF
size: few; D: .; V: TRBV6-1; J: TRBJ1-2; DNA: TGTGCCAGCAGTGAAGTTTCAGGCACCTTC; CDR3: CASSEVSGTF
size: .; D: .; V: TRBV4-3; J: TRBJ1-6; DNA: TGCGCCAGCAGCCAAGCAGGGGATTCACCCCTCCACTTT; CDR3: CASSQAGDSPLHF
size: .; D: TRBD1; V: TRBV19; J: TRBJ1-1; DNA: TGTGCCAGTAGTACCTCGACAGGGGGCAACACTGAAGCTTTCTTT; CDR3: CASSTSTGGNTEAFF
size: .; D: TRBD1; V: TRBV10-3; J: TRBJ2-1; DNA: TGTGCCATCAGTGACGGAGCCACAGGGGCATCAGGAGAGCAGTTCTTC; CDR3: CAISDGATGASGEQFF
size: .; D: .; V: TRBV13; J: TRBJ2-3; DNA: TGTGCCAGCAGCTTCGCGACCACAGATACGCAGTATTTT; CDR3: CASSFATTDTQYF
size: many; D: .; V: TRBV5-1; J: TRBJ2-3; DNA: TGCGCCAGCAGCATGCGGGGGACACGCACAGATACGCAGTATTTT; CDR3: CASSMRGTRTDTQYF
size: .; D: .; V: TRBV30; J: TRBJ2-2; DNA: TGTGCCTGGAGTGTTACAGGGTTTCCCGGGGAGCTGTTTTTT; CDR3: CAWSVTGFPGELFF
size: .; D: TRBD1; V: TRBV6-5; J: TRBJ2-5; DNA: TGTGCCAGCAGTCCCTCCAGAACAGGGGCCCAGTACTTC; CDR3: CASSPSRTGAQYF
size: .; D: .; V: TRBV7-2; J: TRBJ1-1; DNA: TGTGCCAGCAGCTTAGCGTCATATGGCATCGCTACTGAAGCTTTCTTT; CDR3: CASSLASYGIATEAFF
size: few; D: .; V: TRBV27; J: TRBJ2-4; DNA: TGTGCCAGCAGTATATCCGGGGTGGCCAAAAACATTCAGTACTTC; CDR3: CASSISGVAKNIQYF
size: .; D: .; V: TRBV4-3; J: TRBJ2-7; DNA: TGCGCCAGCAGCAAATTACAGGGTGACGAGCAGTACTTC; CDR3: CASSKLQGDEQYF
size: .; D: .; V: TRBV5-1; J: TRBJ2-7; DNA: TGCGCCAGCAGGAGGGGCGCCGGGGCGGACCCCTACGAGCAGTACTTC; CDR3: CASRRGAGADPYEQYF
size: .; D: .; V: TRBV29-1; J: TRBJ2-3; DNA: TGCAGCGTTGCTCGGGGCCCCGGAGATACGCAGTATTTT; CDR3: CSVARGPGDTQYF
size: .; D: .; V: TRBV7-2; J: TRBJ2-6; DNA: TGTGCCAGCAGCTTAGGAGTAAGGGCTGGGGCCAACGTCCTGACTTTC; CDR3: CASSLGVRAGANVLTF
size: .; D: TRBD2; V: TRBV5-4; J: TRBJ2-1; DNA: TGTGCCAGCAGCTTGGCCGGGGGGATTGTCTACAATGAGCAGTTCTTC; CDR3: CASSLAGGIVYNEQFF
size: .; D: .; V: TRBV2; J: TRBJ1-2; DNA: TGTGCCAGCAGTTTCGAGGGGGGGTATGGCTACACCTTC; CDR3: CASSFEGGYGYTF